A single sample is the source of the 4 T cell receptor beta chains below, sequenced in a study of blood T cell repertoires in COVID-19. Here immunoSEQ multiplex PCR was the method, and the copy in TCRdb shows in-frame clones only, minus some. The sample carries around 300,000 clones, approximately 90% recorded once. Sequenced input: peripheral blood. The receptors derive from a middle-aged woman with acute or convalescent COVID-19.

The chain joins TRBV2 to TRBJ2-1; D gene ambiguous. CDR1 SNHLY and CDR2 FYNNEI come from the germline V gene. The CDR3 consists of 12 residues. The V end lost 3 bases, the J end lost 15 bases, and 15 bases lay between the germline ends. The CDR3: CASSDMVEIAFF. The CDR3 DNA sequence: TGTGCCAGCAGTGATATGGTAGAGATAGCGTTCTTC.

The CDR3 DNA follows: TGTGCCAGCACCGTAGGGACTAGCGTCAACAATGAGCAGTTCTTC. This gives the protein CASTVGTSVNNEQFF. The V call is TRBV6-5, the J call TRBJ2-1; TRBD2 matches at 10 bases. CDR1 MNHEY and CDR2 SVGAGI come from the germline V gene. The J segment lost 5 bases and the V segment lost 7 bases, leaving 8 bases of the junction unmatched. This CDR3 comprises 15 residues.

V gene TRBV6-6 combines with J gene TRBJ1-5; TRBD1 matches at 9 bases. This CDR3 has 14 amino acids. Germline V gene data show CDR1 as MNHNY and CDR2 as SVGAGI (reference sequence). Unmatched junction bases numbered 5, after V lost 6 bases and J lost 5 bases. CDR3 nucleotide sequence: TGTGCCAGCAGAAGACAGGGGGGAGATCAGCCCCAGCATTTT. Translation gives CASRRQGGDQPQHF.

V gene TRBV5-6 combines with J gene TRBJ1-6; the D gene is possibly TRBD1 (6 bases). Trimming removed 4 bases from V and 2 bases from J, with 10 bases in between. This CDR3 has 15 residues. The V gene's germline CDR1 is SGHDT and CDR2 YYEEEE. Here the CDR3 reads CASSAQGTYNSPLHF. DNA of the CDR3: TGTGCCAGCAGCGCACAGGGTACCTATAATTCACCCCTCCACTTT.